This TCR beta chain was identified in a study of shared clonotypes between healthy human individuals (dated by TCRdb to about 2020). About the investigation overall: A couple of women and three men aged 18 to 49 years were included in the cohort. To estimate repertoire size and how much clonotype sharing occurs between individuals, the study deeply sequenced the blood TCR repertoires of five healthy adults. To increase sequencing depth and limit assay-specific biases, TCR repertoire library preparation and sequencing were carried out by different laboratories using diverse techniques. Leukapheresis yielded between about 0.85 and 10 billion PBMCs per donor. For each donor, three plates each were used for CD4 naive and CD4 memory, two plates were used for CD8 naive, and one plate was used for CD8 memory. The investigation overall reported the following: Sharing across a few donors was observed for about 5% of naive CD4, over 3% of naive CD8, around 2.5% of memory CD4, and around 0.44% of memory CD8 clonotypes. The genetic and exposure-history diversity represented was limited by the small number of donors. Compared with non-shared clonotypes, clonotypes shared by all four sorted-subset donors had higher generation probabilities. Naive subsets generally had larger estimated clonotype richness than memory subsets. Incomplete sequencing was indicated by rarefaction of sorted-subset datasets, despite the large sequencing depth. Sampling was limited to blood, and TCR repertoires in tissue likely differ from TCR repertoires in blood. Pairwise subsampling led to the expectation that sequencing depth would affect the degree of clonotype sharing among donors.

Using the deep immunoSEQ assay, TCR CDR3 regions were amplified from genomic DNA by multiplex PCR. For each cell subset, the extracted genomic DNA was distributed evenly across all wells of several immunoSEQ 96-well plates, and each plate served as one replicate. For sorted subsets, each replicate PCR was loaded with about 0.2 ug genomic DNA, equivalent to roughly 30,000 T cell genomes. The purified libraries were quantified using a Qubit 3.0 fluorometer, sized with a Bioanalyzer 2100, and then quantified again using the KAPA Library Quantification kit. A separate single-read 150-cycle Illumina NextSeq 550 flow cell was used to sequence each immunoSEQ 96-well plate. As for how the authors treated the data: The immunoSEQ output contained only junctional sequences without quality scores, so filtering could not match that applied to full-length reads. Sequences were annotated with PyIR, a Python wrapper for IgBLAST v1.9, and V/J genes and CDR3 were assigned using IMGT germline references. Reads with weak V/J assignments (E-value above 1e-6), missing CDR3, stop codons, out-of-frame junctions, or ambiguous translated residues were removed. V3J clonotypes were defined as sequences sharing an identical inferred V gene, J gene, and CDR3 amino acid sequence. Percentage overlap between repertoires was computed as shared unique clonotypes divided by the size of the smaller repertoire. Repertoire richness was assessed with RTK rarefaction, the Chao1 estimator, and Recon v2.1 estimates of unobserved clonotypes. Generation probabilities were computed with OLGA for all TCRbeta clonotypes obtained by the gDNA method from several donors. TCRdb re-hosts the immuneACCESS table, in-frame sequences only. Its copies lack some clones; in the studies checked, an unresolved V gene accounts for under half of them, and the cause for the rest is not known. D and trimming were read from the DNA, whereas the V and J calls and clone size are those reported in that table. This sample is represented by fewer than 1 million clones; just over 95% of them were singletons. The top ten hold less than 0.25% of the sample.

The CDR3 measures 17 amino acids from cysteine to phenylalanine. Solely the CDR3 DNA is kept, with 51 bases framed from the first base. Cut back by 6 bases and 2 bases, the V and J ends lie 21 bases apart. CDR1 and CDR2 (MDHEN, SYDVKM) derive from the germline V gene. Details on this clone: Its recognized antigen is unknown. Qualities for individual bases were not recorded, and no much larger clone is one base off.

CD8 naive samples were CD45RO-negative cells positively selected for CCR7, giving a CD45RA+CCR7+ population that excluded TemRA cells. Healthy HIV-negative adults with no recently reported acute infections or vaccinations were included as donors. Every donor was a Caucasian adult living in Nashville, Tennessee, USA. Blood was collected by leukapheresis, and PBMCs were isolated by Ficoll-Histopaque density gradient centrifugation and then cryopreserved in liquid nitrogen vapor phase. Analytical flow cytometry was used to check the purity and quantity of each magnetically sorted T cell population. Genomic DNA was isolated from every sorted fraction and measured by UV absorbance on a Nanodrop 2000c.

The sequence links TRBV28 to TRBJ2-3; no D gene call is confident. The sequence came from a man under 40 in good health. The source material was naive CD8+ T cells sorted from blood. The sample's cell subset or site label, in plain terms: CD45RA+CCR7+. The DNA reads TGTGCCAGCAGACCCGGTGGGTGGGGTAGGGCCACAGATACGCAGTATTTT. Translated, it reads CASRPGGWGRATDTQYF.